Listed here are 18 T cell receptor beta chains from one sample, sequenced in a study of metastatic and nonmetastatic thyroid tumors. TCRdb re-clonotyped the PCR reads through MiXCR. The table has about 25,000 clones, around 20% seen once. Until they underwent thyroid surgery, no patient had received any treatment. Input material: blood. The receptors come from a female donor with papillary thyroid cancer or a benign thyroid nodule (not recorded which). Some clones in this sample may be carry-over from other donors' samples.

This clone occurred many times. The DNA for the CDR3 is TGCAGTGCTAGTTGGGGTCAGAACTCTGGAAACACCATATATTTT. Translated, it gives CSASWGQNSGNTIYF. The V call is TRBV20-1, the J call TRBJ1-3; D gene ambiguous. Germline CDR1 reads DFQATT; CDR2 reads SNEGSKA (reference sequence). V lost 3 bases and J 0 bases, leaving 12 bases between the germline ends. There are 15 residues in the CDR3.

As regards this clone: The conserved phenylalanine or tryptophan normally closing the CDR3 is absent here, so this likely arose from a read error. The CDR3 region has the DNA TGCAGTGTTAGGCCCCTGGGGACTAATAGTGGCTACACCCTC. Residues: CSVRPLGTNSGYTL. The chain is built from TRBV20-1 and TRBJ1-2; the D gene is possibly TRBD1 (5 bases). V was trimmed by 7 bases and J by 7 bases, leaving 22 bases between them. CDR1 and CDR2 from the germline V gene are DFQATT and SNEGSKA (reference sequence). CDR3 length: 14 residues.

This clone was detected only a few times. The junction departs from the called germline gene at one end, perhaps through a read error. The chain joins TRBV28 to TRBJ1-4, with D unclear. The CDR3 has 13 amino acids. Germline values: CDR1 MDHEN, CDR2 SYDVKM. The CDR3 region is CVSSLNGVEKLLF. CDR3 in DNA: TGTGTCAGCAGTTTAAACGGGGTAGAAAAACTGCTTTTT.

The table lists this clone with many counts. This may stem from a read error, because a much larger clone lies one nucleotide away. The gene calls are TRBV7-2 and TRBJ1-3, with D unclear. CDR1 is SGHTA and CDR2 is FQGNSA in the germline V gene. The CDR3 length is 17 residues. V lost 3 bases and J 1 base, leaving 16 bases between the germline ends. CDR3 protein: CASSFAAGIQSGNTIYF. In DNA, the CDR3 is TGTGCCAGCAGCTTTGCGGCGGGAATCCAATCTGGAAACACCATATATTTT.

This clone was detected many times. The gene calls are TRBV7-2 and TRBJ2-5; 12 bases are shared with TRBD1. Germline values: CDR1 SGHTA, CDR2 FQGNSA. CDR3 length: 15 amino acids. V trimming: 4 bases; J trimming: 7 bases; junction bases outside the gene matches: 7. The CDR3 sequence is CASSSGTGGAGTQYF. In DNA, the CDR3 is TGTGCCAGCAGCTCGGGGACAGGGGGCGCGGGGACCCAGTACTTC.

The chain joins TRBV12-5 to TRBJ1-1; no clear D. The CDR3 spans 13 residues. The germline CDR1 and CDR2 sequences are LGHNT and FRNRAP. V lost 4 bases to trimming and J lost 6 bases, with 12 bases between them. For the CDR3, the DNA is TGTGCTAGTGGTTCAAGGAGTTTCGCTGAAGCTTTCTTT. Its protein is CASGSRSFAEAFF. The variable domain in full, with the rest retrieved from reference TRBV12-5 and TRBJ1-1, is DARVTQTPRHKVTEMGQEVTMRCQPILGHNTVFWYRQTMMQGLELLAYFRNRAPLDDSGMPKDRFSAEMPDATLATLKIQPSEPRDSAVYFCASGSRSFAEAFFGQGTRLTVV.

V is TRBV6-1 and J is TRBJ2-7, with 8 bases aligning to TRBD1. Germline values: CDR1 MNHNS, CDR2 SASEGT. This CDR3 spans 15 amino acids. The junction had 5 bases not matched to a gene; V was cut back by 4 bases and J by 0 bases. The CDR3 DNA is TGTGCCAGCAGTGCCCGGGACAGGCCCTCCTACGAGCAGTACTTC. Encoded protein: CASSARDRPSYEQYF.

This clone was counted between two and nine times. This chain uses TRBV5-1 with TRBJ2-5, with D perhaps TRBD2 (6 bases). Between the trimmed V and J ends, which lost 4 bases and 11 bases, there was a span of 18 bases. The length of the CDR3 is 13 residues. Germline V CDR1 and CDR2: SGHRS, YFSETQ. The CDR3 DNA sequence: TGCGCCAGCAGCCCTGACCCTAAGGGGACTCAGTACTTC. Translated, it gives CASSPDPKGTQYF.

This clone came up many times. This sequence joins TRBV10-3 and TRBJ1-5, with 10 bases lining up with TRBD1. Looked up from germline, CDR1 is ENHRY and CDR2 is SYGVKD. This CDR3 is 15 amino acids long. J gave up 5 bases and V 3 bases, and 4 bases lay outside the gene matches. CDR3 sequence: CAISDSDRGHQPQHF. CDR3 in DNA: TGTGCCATCAGTGATTCTGACAGGGGGCATCAGCCCCAGCATTTT.

Ten or more counts support this clone. The chain has TRBV5-8 and TRBJ2-4; D not certain. V gave up 0 bases and J gave up 0 bases, with 10 bases separating them. The CDR3 is made up of 16 amino acids. Germline V CDR1 and CDR2: SGHTS, YDEGEE. The chain's CDR3 is CASSLEAAKAKNIQYF. The CDR3 bases are TGTGCCAGCAGCTTGGAGGCAGCCAAAGCCAAAAACATTCAGTACTTC.

This clone turned up a few times. J is TRBJ2-7 and V is TRBV27; D gene uncertain. Germline V gene sequence: CDR1 MNHEY, CDR2 SMNVEV (reference sequence). Trimming shortened V by 3 bases and J by 6 bases, and 9 bases separated the two germline ends. The CDR3 contains 12 residues. As DNA, the CDR3 is TGTGCCAGCAGTTTGATAAGAGGCGAGCAGTACTTC. Residues: CASSLIRGEQYF.

By share, this clone ranks as medium-sized. The gene calls are TRBV27 and TRBJ2-7, with a possible D match to TRBD1 (6 bases). This CDR3 spans 15 amino acids. Germline values: CDR1 MNHEY, CDR2 SMNVEV (reference sequence). Trimming cost V 0 bases and J 2 bases, with 11 bases left between them. This CDR3 is CASSLSSQGTYEQYF. The CDR3 region has the DNA TGTGCCAGCAGTTTATCGAGTCAGGGGACCTACGAGCAGTACTTC.

This chain connects TRBV4-3 to TRBJ2-5; D unclear. The CDR3 has 14 amino acids. The germline V gene encodes CDR1 LGHNA and CDR2 YSLEER. Trimming left V 1 base short and J 2 bases short, with 8 bases between. The DNA for the CDR3 is TGCGCCAGCAGCCAAGGGGTAGGGCAAGAGACCCAGTACTTC. Its translation: CASSQGVGQETQYF.

Only a few counts were recorded for this clone. A much larger clone differs by one base, so this may be a read error. The chain uses TRBV6-5 and TRBJ2-5; weak D call: TRBD1 (5 bases). Between the trimmed V and J ends, which lost 2 bases and 4 bases, there was a span of 17 bases. Germline V lookup: CDR1 MNHEY, CDR2 SVGAGI. CDR3 length: 16 residues. Here the CDR3 reads CASSYGAGHGRETQYF. CDR3 coding DNA: TGTGCCAGCAGTTACGGCGCTGGACATGGGCGAGAGACCCAGTACTTC.

V and J are TRBV11-2 and TRBJ2-5, with a possible D match to TRBD1 (5 bases). There are 13 residues in the CDR3. In germline, CDR1 is SGHAT, CDR2 FQNNGV. V lost 2 bases and J lost 2, with 6 bases in between. The CDR3 DNA follows: TGTGCCAGCAGCTTACAGGGTCAAGAGACCCAGTACTTC. It codes for CASSLQGQETQYF. The entire variable domain, with the rest obtained from reference TRBV11-2 and TRBJ2-5, is as follows: EAGVAQSPRYKIIEKRQSVAFWCNPISGHATLYWYQQILGQGPKLLIQFQNNGVVDDSQLPKDRFSAERLKGVDSTLKIQPAKLEDSAVYLCASSLQGQETQYFGPGTRLLVL.

This clone is labeled as medium-sized. The V gene is TRBV6-2 or TRBV6-3, the J gene TRBJ2-1, with D possibly matching TRBD2 (8 bases). The CDR3 loop spans 18 amino acids. Germline-derived CDR1 and CDR2 are MNHEY and SVGEGT. Trimming left V 5 bases short and J 2 bases short, with 22 bases between. In DNA, the CDR3 is TGTGCCAGCAGTCCCCGACAGGGAAACGGGGGGGCCTACAATGAGCAGTTCTTC. Translating gives CASSPRQGNGGAYNEQFF.

Comment on this clone: The junction and the germline gene differ at one end; a read error may be behind it. This sequence joins TRBV3-1 and TRBJ1-1, with D hard to call. This CDR3 is built from 12 residues. Germline assignment: CDR1 LGHDT and CDR2 YNNKEL (reference sequence). The CDR3 protein is CASSPLAGGAFF. CDR3 nucleotide sequence: TGTGCTAGCAGCCCCCTAGCTGGAGGGGCTTTCTTT. Using reference TRBV3-1 and TRBJ1-1 for the parts outside the CDR3, the full variable domain is DTAVSQTPKYLVTQMGNDKSIKCEQNLGHDTMYWYKQDSKKFLKIMFSYNNKELIINETVPNRFSPKSPDKAHLNLHINSLELGDSAVYFCASSPLAGGAFFGQGTRLTVV.

In its sample, this clone was seen many times. The gene calls are TRBV7-3 and TRBJ1-2; 10 bases line up with TRBD1. The CDR3 consists of 14 residues. Trimming took 5 bases from V and 8 from J; bases not matched to a gene: 8. The V gene's germline CDR1 is SGHTA and CDR2 FQGTGA. Here the CDR3 DNA reads TGTGCCAGCAGCCATGGACAGGGGGACGGGGGCTACACCTTC. It translates to CASSHGQGDGGYTF. The variable domain in full, with the rest retrieved from reference TRBV7-3 and TRBJ1-2, is GAGVSQTPSNKVTEKGKYVELRCDPISGHTALYWYRQSLGQGPEFLIYFQGTGAADDSGLPNDRFFAVRPEGSVSTLKIQRTERGDSAVYLCASSHGQGDGGYTFGSGTRLTVV.